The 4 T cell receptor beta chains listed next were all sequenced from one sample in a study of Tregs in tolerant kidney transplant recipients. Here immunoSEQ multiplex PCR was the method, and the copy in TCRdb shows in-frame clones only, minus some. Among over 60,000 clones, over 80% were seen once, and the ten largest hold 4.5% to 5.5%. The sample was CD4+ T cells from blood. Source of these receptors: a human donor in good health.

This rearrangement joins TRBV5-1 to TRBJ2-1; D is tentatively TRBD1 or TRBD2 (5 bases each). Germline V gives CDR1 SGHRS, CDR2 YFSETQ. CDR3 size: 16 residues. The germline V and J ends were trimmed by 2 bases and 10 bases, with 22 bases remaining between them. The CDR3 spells CASSFAGGGFILEQFF. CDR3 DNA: TGCGCCAGCAGCTTCGCCGGTGGGGGTTTTATCTTGGAGCAGTTCTTC. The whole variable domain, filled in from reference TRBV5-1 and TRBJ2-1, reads KAGVTQTPRYLIKTRGQQVTLSCSPISGHRSVSWYQQTPGQGLQFLFEYFSETQRNKGNFPGRFSGRQFSNSRSEMNVSTLELGDSALYLCASSFAGGGFILEQFFGPGTRLTVL.

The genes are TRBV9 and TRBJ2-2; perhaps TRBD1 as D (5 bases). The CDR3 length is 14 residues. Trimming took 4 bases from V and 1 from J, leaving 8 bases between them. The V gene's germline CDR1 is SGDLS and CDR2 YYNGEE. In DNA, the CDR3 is TGTGCCAGCAGCACCACAGGGAACACCGGGGAGCTGTTTTTT. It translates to CASSTTGNTGELFF.

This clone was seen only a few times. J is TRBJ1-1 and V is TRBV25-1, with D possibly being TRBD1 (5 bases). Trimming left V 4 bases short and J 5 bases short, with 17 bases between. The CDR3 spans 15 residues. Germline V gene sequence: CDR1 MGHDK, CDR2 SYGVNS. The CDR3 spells CASSADSPGLTEAFF. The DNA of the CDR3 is TGTGCCAGCAGTGCGGACTCTCCGGGACTTACTGAAGCTTTCTTT.

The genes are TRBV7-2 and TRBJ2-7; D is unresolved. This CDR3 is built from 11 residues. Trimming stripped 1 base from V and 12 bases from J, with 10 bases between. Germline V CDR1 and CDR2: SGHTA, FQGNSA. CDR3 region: CASSLDGPLYF. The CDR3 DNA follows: TGTGCCAGCAGCTTAGATGGTCCCTTGTACTTC.